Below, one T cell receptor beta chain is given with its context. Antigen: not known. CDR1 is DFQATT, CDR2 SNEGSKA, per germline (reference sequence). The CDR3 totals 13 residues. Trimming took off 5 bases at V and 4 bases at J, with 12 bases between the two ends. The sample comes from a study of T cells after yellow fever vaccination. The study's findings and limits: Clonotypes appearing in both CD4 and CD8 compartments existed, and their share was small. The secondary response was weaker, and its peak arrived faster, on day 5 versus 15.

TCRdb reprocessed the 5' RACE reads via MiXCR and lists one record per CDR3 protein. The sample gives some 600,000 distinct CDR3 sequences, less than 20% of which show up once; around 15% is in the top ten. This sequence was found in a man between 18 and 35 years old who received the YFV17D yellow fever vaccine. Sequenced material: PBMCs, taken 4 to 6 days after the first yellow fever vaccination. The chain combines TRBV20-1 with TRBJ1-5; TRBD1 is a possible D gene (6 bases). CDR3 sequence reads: CSAYTGRNQPQHF. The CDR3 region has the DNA TGCAGTGCTTATACAGGGAGGAATCAGCCCCAGCATTTT.